Listed here is a single T cell receptor (beta chain). Its target is unknown. Relative to the germline gene, one junction end is altered; a read error may explain this. The data were taken from a study of T cells in Graves' hyperthyroidism and ophthalmopathy. Study-level results: From stable hyperthyroidism, ophthalmopathy was separated by a 13 V-J model. Most thyroid-expanded clonotypes above 0.001 were also found in blood.

The length of the CDR3 is 15 residues. Germline CDR1 is MGHDK and CDR2 is SYGVNS. Amplification of TCR beta CDR3 regions used RNA as the template. HTBI primers were used for first-round RT-PCR of the TCR CDR3. TCRdb independently ran MiXCR on the multiplex PCR reads; one entry per CDR3 protein. The data show approximately 640,000 distinct CDR3 sequences, with over 40% seen just once and approximately 6.8% held by the top ten. The sequence came from an adult man with Graves' disease, either hyperthyroidism or ophthalmopathy (not recorded which). V usage is TRBV25-1 and J usage is TRBJ1-2; 7 positions agree with TRBD1. Sample: peripheral blood or thyroid tissue (not recorded which). The CDR3 DNA is TGCGCCAGCAGCCTGCGGGGGGACAGTAACTATGGCTACACCTTC. Amino acid sequence: CASSLRGDSNYGYTF.